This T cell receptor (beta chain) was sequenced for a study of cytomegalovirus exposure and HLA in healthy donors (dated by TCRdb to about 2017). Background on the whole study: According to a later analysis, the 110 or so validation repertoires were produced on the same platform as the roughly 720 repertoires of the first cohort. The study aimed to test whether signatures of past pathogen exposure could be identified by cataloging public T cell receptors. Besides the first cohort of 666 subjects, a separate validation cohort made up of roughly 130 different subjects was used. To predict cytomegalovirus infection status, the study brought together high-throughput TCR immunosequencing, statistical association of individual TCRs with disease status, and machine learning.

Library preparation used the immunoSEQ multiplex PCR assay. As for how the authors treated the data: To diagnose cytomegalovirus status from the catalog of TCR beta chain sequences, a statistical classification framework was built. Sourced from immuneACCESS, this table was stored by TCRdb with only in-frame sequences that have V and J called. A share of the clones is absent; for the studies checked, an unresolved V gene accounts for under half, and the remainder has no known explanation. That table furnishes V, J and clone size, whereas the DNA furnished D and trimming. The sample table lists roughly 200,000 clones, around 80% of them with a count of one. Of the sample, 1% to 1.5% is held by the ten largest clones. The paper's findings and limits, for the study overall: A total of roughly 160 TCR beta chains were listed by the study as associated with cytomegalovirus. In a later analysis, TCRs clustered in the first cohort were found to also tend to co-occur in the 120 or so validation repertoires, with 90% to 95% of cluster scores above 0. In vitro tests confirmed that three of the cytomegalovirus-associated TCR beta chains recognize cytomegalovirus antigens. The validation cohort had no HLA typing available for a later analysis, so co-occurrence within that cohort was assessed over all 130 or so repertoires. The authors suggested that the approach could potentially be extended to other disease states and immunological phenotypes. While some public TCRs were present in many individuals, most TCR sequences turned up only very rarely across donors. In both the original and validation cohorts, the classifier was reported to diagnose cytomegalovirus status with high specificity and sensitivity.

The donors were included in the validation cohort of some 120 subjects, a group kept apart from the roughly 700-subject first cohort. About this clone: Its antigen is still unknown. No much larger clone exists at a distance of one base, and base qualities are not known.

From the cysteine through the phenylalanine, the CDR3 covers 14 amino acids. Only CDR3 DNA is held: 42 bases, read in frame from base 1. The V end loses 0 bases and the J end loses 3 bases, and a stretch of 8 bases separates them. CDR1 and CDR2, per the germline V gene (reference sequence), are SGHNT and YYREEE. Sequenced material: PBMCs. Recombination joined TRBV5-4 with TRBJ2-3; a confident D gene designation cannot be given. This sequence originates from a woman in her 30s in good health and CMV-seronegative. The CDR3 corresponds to CASSLAGRTDTQYF. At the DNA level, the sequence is TGTGCCAGCAGCTTGGCAGGCAGGACAGATACGCAGTATTTT.